Reported below is one T cell receptor (beta chain). The antigen it recognizes is unknown. Per-base quality was not reported, and no clone a single base away is much larger than it. The library was prepared using the immunoSEQ multiplex PCR assay. The multiplex PCR relied on a mix of 60 forward primers for TCR Vbeta segments and 13 reverse primers for TCR Jbeta segments. The CDR3 region of rearranged TCR beta genes was amplified from genomic DNA by a multiplex PCR assay. Amplified TCR beta libraries were sequenced as 87-base-pair reads on the Illumina HiSeq System. The paper's data handling went like this. In a later analysis, tens of millions of unique TCR beta chains were counted across the roughly 670 repertoires, and roughly 11 million of these chains were shared by at least two donors. A nearest-neighbor algorithm error-corrected the raw reads and collapsed the reads into unique sequences, merging closely related sequences to remove PCR and sequencing errors. Alignment of CDR3 sequences to IMGT reference sequences was used to assign V, D and J gene segments. For a sequence to be retained, at least a six-nucleotide match to both a V gene segment and a J gene segment was required. Rearrangements were called productive when the CDR3 lacked stop codons and stayed in frame with V and J; all others were non-productive. CDR3 was defined by IMGT convention, running from the second conserved V-encoded cysteine to the conserved J-encoded phenylalanine. The earlier analysis of 500 to 750 of the donors excluded any sequence lacking an unambiguous match to a single V gene segment. In an earlier analysis of 587 of the donors, V segments were called functional above 56.7% productive rearrangements and were called segregating when the between-donor standard deviation exceeded 5%. A statistical classification framework was developed to diagnose cytomegalovirus status using the catalog of TCR beta chain sequences. In a later analysis, V and J genes were assigned by comparing TCR nucleotide sequences against IMGT/GENE-DB human TR gene sequences. The TCRdist pipeline was used in a later analysis to assign CDR3 sequences and most-parsimonious VDJ recombination scenarios. In a later analysis, every TCR beta chain was defined by the combination of its CDR3 amino acid sequence and its V-gene family, and reads without a unique V-gene family were dropped. A later analysis removed several hundred highly shared, low-generation-probability nucleotide sequences to deal with suspected cross-contamination and a sequencing artifact. In a later analysis, a clonal expansion index was calculated for each public chain from normalized within-repertoire ranks of inferred template counts. Generation probabilities in a later analysis came from a VDJ recombination model fitted to out-of-frame rearrangements, and those results were checked against IGoR. In a later analysis, hypergeometric tests were used to score TCR-TCR, TCR-HLA and TCR-CMV co-occurrence, with a repertoire-size bias correction applied to TCR pairs. A later analysis estimated false discovery rates by permuting HLA or CMV assignments 20 times. A later analysis grouped co-occurring TCRs with DBSCAN, adding TCRdist sequence similarity when clustering within HLA-allele-positive subsets. For co-occurrence clustering, repertoires with fewer than 30,000 or more than 120,000 public chains were excluded, along with roughly five repertoires with anomalous nucleotide sharing. TCRdb holds this immuneACCESS table with in-frame rearrangements only. Some clones are missing; in checked studies, unresolved V genes explain under half, and the rest has no known cause. Clonal size and the V and J genes are those of that table, whereas D and trimming came from the DNA. Within this sample are 150,000 to 200,000 clones, with about 80% of them counted one time only. Around 1% of the sample is held by the ten biggest clonotypes.

The cohort was made up of hundreds of healthy bone marrow donors. All cohort members were sampled while nominally healthy, although unrecorded immune exposures were likely present. The donor tested CMV seronegative, placing the donor among the 350 or so seronegative members of the cohort. A peripheral blood sample was provided by each donor, and peripheral blood mononuclear cells were used for TCR beta sequencing. Genomic DNA extraction from the blood cell samples was performed with the Qiagen DNeasy Blood Extraction Kit. Trimming removed 3 bases from V and 9 bases from J; the gene matches leave 3 bases unexplained. The CDR3 covers 11 residues, taking in both the cysteine and the phenylalanine. Left in the record is the CDR3 DNA by itself, 33 bases read in frame from the first base. As encoded in the germline V gene, CDR1 is SQVTM while CDR2 is ANQGSEA. This sample was taken from a study of cytomegalovirus exposure and HLA in healthy donors (dated by TCRdb to about 2017). Background on the whole study: In an earlier analysis of around 540 of the donors, approximately 300 Gb of sequence data and 120 million or so unique TCR beta sequences from about 179 million T cells were reported. An early release covering some 640 HLA-typed donors comprised roughly 300 gigabases of sequencing data and approximately 85 million unique TCR sequences. Among the roughly 390 genotyped donors, about 83% belonged to the genetic ancestry cluster associated with self-reported Caucasian donors. The aim of the study was to test whether cataloging public T cell receptors could identify signatures of past pathogen exposure. The study used immunosequencing to profile the T cell repertoires of several hundred subjects and linked those repertoires to cytomegalovirus serostatus. Besides the first cohort of more than 650 subjects, a separate validation cohort made up of roughly 130 different subjects was used. The study combined high-throughput TCR immunosequencing, statistical association of individual TCRs with disease status, and machine learning to predict cytomegalovirus infection status. A later analysis re-examined previously published TCR beta repertoires from more than 600 donors and added high-resolution HLA genotyping to investigate patterns of TCR occurrence. Rather than using new phenotypic data, the later analysis identified candidate immune exposures from TCR beta sequences and from how often those sequences occurred across donors. An earlier analysis of approximately 640 of the donors applied high-throughput TCR beta sequencing to assess whether each TCR beta V gene segment acted as functional or pseudogenic. Alongside the repertoire data, information on donor age, sex, ethnicity and CMV serostatus was compiled. A later genetic analysis took genome-wide SNP genotypes for about 65% of the 666 donors and used that subset as a discovery cohort. Every repertoire in the discovery cohort had been generated on one and the same sequencing platform. Both class I and class II loci were covered by HLA typing, at four-digit resolution. Typing coverage differed by locus: A, B, C, DRB1 and DQB1 were typed in roughly 620-640 donors, DQA1 in 500 to 550, DPA1 in roughly 590, and DPB1 in 400 to 480. Because of strong linkage in the cohort, five DR-DQ haplotypes were treated as single units for association and clustering. Among some 400 genotyped donors of the cohort, an average of approximately 220,000 unique TCR beta nucleotide sequences was sequenced per donor, of which about 18% were non-productive.

What the research found in general, with its limitations: Because counts were too low, some 17 rarely observed V segments, including chromosome 9 orphons, were left out of the earlier analysis of 587 of the donors. An association between a missense DCLRE1C variant and V-gene and J-gene trimming of TCR beta chains was found in a later genetic analysis and replicated in an independent cohort. The authors suggested that the approach could potentially be extended to other disease states and immunological phenotypes. The study listed around 160 TCR beta chains as associated with cytomegalovirus. According to a later analysis, parvovirus B19, influenza, CMV and Epstein-Barr virus appeared linked to several top co-occurrence clusters. While some public TCRs were present in many individuals, most TCR sequences turned up only very rarely across donors. According to a later genetic analysis, donors in an Asian-associated ancestry cluster had fewer N-insertions in productive TCRs than the roughly 670-donor mean. When HLA alleles, especially DR and DQ, strongly co-occurred, TCR associations were difficult to assign to individual alleles. A further reported finding was that TCR beta sequences accurately predicted the HLA-A and HLA-B alleles for most subjects in the first cohort. A cluster of highly shared sequence variants was judged likely to be a technical artifact of the sequencing pipeline. Some IMGT-functional V segments, including TRBV6-2 and TRBV6-3, could not be told apart with the 87-base-pair reads, so those segments were excluded. A later analysis associated about 18,000 TCR beta sequences with specific HLA alleles at a false discovery rate of 0.05. This cohort had only TCR beta chains sequenced, and the lack of alpha or paired-chain data limited which features could be detected. In both the original and validation cohorts, the classifier was reported to diagnose cytomegalovirus status with high specificity and sensitivity. A later analysis found that HLA-associated TCR beta chains were more clonally expanded and had lower generation probabilities than equally common non-associated chains. Correlated functional status among segregating V segments might reflect linkage disequilibrium, but an unknown experimental factor could not be ruled out. Because some donors lacked HLA typing at each locus, the association tests relied only on the typed subset. The only immune exposure information available for the cohort was CMV serostatus. In a later analysis, most CMV-associated TCR beta chains were found to appear HLA-restricted, with HLA associations seemingly driven largely by CMV exposure. In vitro tests confirmed that a few of the cytomegalovirus-associated TCR beta chains recognize cytomegalovirus antigens. In an earlier analysis of under 600 of the donors, most TCR beta V segments were observed in productive rearrangements about 87% or about 30% of the time, broadly matching IMGT annotations. In a later analysis, TCR association rates were found to vary across HLA loci, with the most associated TCRs seen for DRB1 alleles and the fewest for HLA-C alleles. Roughly uniform sequencing depth across donors was assumed in presence/absence analyses, although this assumption may not hold.

Sequencing was carried out using PBMCs. The chain joins TRBV29-1 to TRBJ1-2; TRBD1 agrees with 8 junctional bases. The receptor's source is a woman aged 40 to 50 in good health and CMV-seronegative. The sequenced DNA is TGCAGCGTTGAGACAGGGGAGAGCTACACCTTC. Its protein product is CSVETGESYTF. The CDR3 plus the reference TRBV29-1 and TRBJ1-2 genes for the other parts give the full variable domain: SAVISQKPSRDICQRGTSLTIQCQVDSQVTMMFWYRQQPGQSLTLIATANQGSEATYESGFVIDKFPISRPNLTFSTLTVSNMSPEDSSIYLCSVETGESYTFGSGTRLTVV.